The source of this T cell receptor (beta chain) is a study of spatial heterogeneity in lung cancer. TCRdb re-called the 5' RACE reads through MiXCR, storing one row per CDR3 protein. The data show some 38,000 distinct CDR3 sequences, 6.5% to 9.5% seen once. Regarding time point: sample taken at primary tumor resection. Material for sequencing was whole RNA from tumor, nontumor lung or frozen PBMC, left unsorted. The CDR3 covers 15 residues. The ends lost 3 bases at V and 5 bases at J; junction bases unmatched: 8. Looked up from germline, CDR1 is SGHVS and CDR2 is FQNEAQ. This clonotype came up a few times.

This chain links TRBV7-8 with TRBJ1-1; 8 nucleotides line up with TRBD1. This TCR came from a male donor with early-stage non-small cell lung cancer. The sequencing used PBMCs, collected at surgery. As DNA, the CDR3 is TGTGCCAGCAGCTTTACCTCAGGGGGCGAGACTGAAGCTTTCTTT. This gives the protein CASSFTSGGETEAFF.